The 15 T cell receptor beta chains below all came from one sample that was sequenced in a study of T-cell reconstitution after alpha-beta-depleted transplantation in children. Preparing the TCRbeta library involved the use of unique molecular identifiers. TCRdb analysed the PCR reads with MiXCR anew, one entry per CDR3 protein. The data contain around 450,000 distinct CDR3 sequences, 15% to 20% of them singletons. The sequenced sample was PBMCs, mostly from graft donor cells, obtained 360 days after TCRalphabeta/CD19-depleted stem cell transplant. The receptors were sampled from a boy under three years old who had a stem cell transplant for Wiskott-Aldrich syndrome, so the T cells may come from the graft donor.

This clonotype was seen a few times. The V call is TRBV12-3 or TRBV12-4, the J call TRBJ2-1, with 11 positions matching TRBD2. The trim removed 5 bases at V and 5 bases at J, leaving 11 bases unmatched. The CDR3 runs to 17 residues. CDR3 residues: CASSATLAGGPHNEQFF. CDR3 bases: TGTGCCAGCAGTGCCACCTTAGCGGGAGGGCCCCACAATGAGCAGTTCTTC.

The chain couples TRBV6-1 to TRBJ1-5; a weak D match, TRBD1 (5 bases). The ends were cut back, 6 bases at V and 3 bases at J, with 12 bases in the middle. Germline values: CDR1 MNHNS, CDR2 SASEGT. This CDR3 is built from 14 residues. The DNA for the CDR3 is TGTGCCAGCAGCAAGGGACTGACCAATCAGCCCCAGCATTTT. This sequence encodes CASSKGLTNQPQHF.

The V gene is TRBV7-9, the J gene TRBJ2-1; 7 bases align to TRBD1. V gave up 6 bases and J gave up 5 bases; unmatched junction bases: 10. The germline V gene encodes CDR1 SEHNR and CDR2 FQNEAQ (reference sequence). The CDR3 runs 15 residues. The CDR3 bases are TGTGCCAGCAGGCAGACAGGGAAAAAGGACAATGAGCAGTTCTTC. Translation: CASRQTGKKDNEQFF.

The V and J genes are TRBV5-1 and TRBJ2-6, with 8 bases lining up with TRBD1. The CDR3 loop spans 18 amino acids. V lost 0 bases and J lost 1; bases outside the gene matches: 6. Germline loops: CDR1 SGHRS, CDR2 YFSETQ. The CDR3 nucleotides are TGCGCCAGCAGCTTGGTAACAGGGGGTCATTCTGGGGCCAACGTCCTGACTTTC. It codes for CASSLVTGGHSGANVLTF.

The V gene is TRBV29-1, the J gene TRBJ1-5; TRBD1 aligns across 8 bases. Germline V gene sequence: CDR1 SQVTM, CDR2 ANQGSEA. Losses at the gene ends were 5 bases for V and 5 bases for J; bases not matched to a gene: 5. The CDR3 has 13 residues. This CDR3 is CSVRTGKDQPQHF. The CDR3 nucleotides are TGCAGCGTTAGGACAGGGAAGGATCAGCCCCAGCATTTT.

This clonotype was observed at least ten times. CDR3: CSARGGDTGELFF. The CDR3 nucleotides read TGCAGTGCTAGAGGGGGCGACACCGGGGAGCTGTTTTTT. The rearrangement joins TRBV20-1 to TRBJ2-2; D might be TRBD1 (5 bases). From germline, CDR1 is DFQATT and CDR2 SNEGSKA (reference sequence). CDR3 length: 13 residues. V shed 1 base and J shed 3 bases, with 6 bases lying between them.

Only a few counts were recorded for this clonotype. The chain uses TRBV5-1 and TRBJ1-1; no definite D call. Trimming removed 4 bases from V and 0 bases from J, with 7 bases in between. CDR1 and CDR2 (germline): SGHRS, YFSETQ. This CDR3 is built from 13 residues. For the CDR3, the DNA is TGCGCCAGCAGCGTACACCTGAACACTGAAGCTTTCTTT. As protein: CASSVHLNTEAFF.

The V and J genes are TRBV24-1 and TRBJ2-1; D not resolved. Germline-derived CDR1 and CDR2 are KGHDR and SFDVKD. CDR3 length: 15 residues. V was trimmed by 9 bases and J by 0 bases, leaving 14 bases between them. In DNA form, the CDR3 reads TGTGCCACCTCCACGGCCAGTAGCTCCTACAATGAGCAGTTCTTC. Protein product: CATSTASSSYNEQFF.

The CDR3 protein is CASSRTVYEQYF. As DNA, the CDR3 is TGTGCCAGCAGCCGGACCGTCTACGAGCAGTACTTC. This chain links TRBV5-6 with TRBJ2-7; D is uncertain. The V end lost 4 bases, the J end lost 3 bases, and 8 bases lay between the germline ends. Germline V gives CDR1 SGHDT, CDR2 YYEEEE. The CDR3 runs to 12 residues.

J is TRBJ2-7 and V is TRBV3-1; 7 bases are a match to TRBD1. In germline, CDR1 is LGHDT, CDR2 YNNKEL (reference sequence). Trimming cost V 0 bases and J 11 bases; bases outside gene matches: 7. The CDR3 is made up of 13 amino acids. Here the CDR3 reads CASSQDHQGVKYF. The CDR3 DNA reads TGTGCCAGCAGCCAAGATCACCAGGGGGTTAAGTACTTC.

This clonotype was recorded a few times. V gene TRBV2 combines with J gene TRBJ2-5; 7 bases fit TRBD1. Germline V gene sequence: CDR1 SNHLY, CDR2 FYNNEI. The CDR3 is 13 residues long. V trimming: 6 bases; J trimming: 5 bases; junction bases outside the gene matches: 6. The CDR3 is CASSRDSRETQYF. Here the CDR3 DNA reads TGTGCCAGCAGCCGGGACAGTAGGGAGACCCAGTACTTC.

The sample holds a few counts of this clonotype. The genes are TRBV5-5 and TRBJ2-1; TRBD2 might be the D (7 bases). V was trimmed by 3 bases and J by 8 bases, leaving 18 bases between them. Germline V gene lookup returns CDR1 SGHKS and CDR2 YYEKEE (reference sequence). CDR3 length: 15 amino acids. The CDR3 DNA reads TGTGCCAGCAGCTGGAGGGGGGGCCAGCAGGATGAGCAGTTCTTC. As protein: CASSWRGGQQDEQFF.

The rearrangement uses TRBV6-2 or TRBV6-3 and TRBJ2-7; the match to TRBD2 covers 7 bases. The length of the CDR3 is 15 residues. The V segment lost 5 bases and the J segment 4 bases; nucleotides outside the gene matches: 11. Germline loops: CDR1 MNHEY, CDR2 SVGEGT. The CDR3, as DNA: TGTGCCAGCAGTACCCCCCCGGCGGGAGAGTACGAGCAGTACTTC. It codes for CASSTPPAGEYEQYF.

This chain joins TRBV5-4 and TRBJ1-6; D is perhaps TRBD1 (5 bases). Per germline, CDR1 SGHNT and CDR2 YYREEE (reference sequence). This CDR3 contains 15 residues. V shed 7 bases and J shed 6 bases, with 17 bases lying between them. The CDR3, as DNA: TGTGCCAGCCAGTCGGGACGGTCTCCTAATTCACCCCTCCACTTT. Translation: CASQSGRSPNSPLHF.

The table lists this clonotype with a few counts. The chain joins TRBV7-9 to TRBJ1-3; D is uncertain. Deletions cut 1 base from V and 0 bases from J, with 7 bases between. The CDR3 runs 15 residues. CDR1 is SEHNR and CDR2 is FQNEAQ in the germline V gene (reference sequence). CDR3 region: CASSLGGVSGNTIYF. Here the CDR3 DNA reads TGTGCCAGCAGCTTAGGTGGAGTCTCTGGAAACACCATATATTTT.